The clone carrying this T cell receptor beta chain was observed a handful of times. Its specificity is unknown. Healthy Caucasian individuals made up all the donors. This sample was included in a study of identical twins. Study-level results: Donors were not followed over many years; analysis was cross-sectional.

A single record per CDR3 protein comes from TCRdb applying MiXCR to the 5' RACE reads. The sample yields fewer than 450,000 distinct CDR3 sequences, around 9.7% seen once. The sample comprised naive T cells sorted from blood. The clonotype was recovered from a woman in her forties or fifties in good health.

The CDR3 is CASSPEGGTYNEQFF. CDR3 bases: TGCGCCAGCAGCCCTGAGGGGGGCACCTACAATGAGCAGTTCTTC. The chain links TRBV5-1 to TRBJ2-1; D is tentatively TRBD1 or TRBD2 (6 bases each). Deletions cut 4 bases from V and 2 bases from J, with 13 bases between. The germline gives CDR1 SGHRS, CDR2 YFSETQ. The CDR3 is 15 amino acids.